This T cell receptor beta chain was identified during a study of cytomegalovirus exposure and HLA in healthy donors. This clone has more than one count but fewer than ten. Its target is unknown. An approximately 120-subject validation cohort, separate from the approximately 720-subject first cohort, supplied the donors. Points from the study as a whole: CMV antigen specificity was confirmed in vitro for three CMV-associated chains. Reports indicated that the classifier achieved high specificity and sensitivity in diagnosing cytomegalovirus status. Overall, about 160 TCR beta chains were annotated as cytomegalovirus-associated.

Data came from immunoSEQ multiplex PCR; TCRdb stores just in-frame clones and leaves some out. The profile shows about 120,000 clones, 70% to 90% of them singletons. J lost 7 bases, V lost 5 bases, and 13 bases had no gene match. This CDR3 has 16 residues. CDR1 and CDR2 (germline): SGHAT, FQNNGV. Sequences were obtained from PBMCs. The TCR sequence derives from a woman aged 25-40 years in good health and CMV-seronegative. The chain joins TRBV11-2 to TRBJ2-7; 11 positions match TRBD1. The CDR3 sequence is CASSLLRGQGAREQYF. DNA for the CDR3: TGTGCCAGCAGCCTTTTGCGAGGACAGGGGGCGCGTGAGCAGTACTTC.